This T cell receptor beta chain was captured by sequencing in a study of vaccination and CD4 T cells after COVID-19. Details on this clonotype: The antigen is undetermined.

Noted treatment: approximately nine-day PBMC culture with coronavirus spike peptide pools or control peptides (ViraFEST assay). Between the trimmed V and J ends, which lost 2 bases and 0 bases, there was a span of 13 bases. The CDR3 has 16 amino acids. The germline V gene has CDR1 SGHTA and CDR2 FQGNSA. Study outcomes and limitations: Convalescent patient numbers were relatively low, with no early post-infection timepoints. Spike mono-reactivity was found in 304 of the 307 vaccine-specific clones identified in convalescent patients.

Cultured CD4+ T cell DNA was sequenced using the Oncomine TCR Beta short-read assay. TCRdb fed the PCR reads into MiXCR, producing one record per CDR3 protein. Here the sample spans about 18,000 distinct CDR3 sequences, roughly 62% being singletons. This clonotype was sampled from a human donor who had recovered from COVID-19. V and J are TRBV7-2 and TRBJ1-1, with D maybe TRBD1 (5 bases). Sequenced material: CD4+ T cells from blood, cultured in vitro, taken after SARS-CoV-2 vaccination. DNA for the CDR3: TGTGCCAGCAGCTTAAACTGGGGGAGGCTGAACACTGAAGCTTTCTTT. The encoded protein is CASSLNWGRLNTEAFF.